The 2 T cell receptor beta chains below come from one sample, sequenced in a study of blood T cell repertoires in COVID-19 (dated by TCRdb to about 2020). The library was made by the immunoSEQ multiplex PCR assay. TCRdb provides this immuneACCESS table in a form limited to in-frame rearrangements. Some clones are lacking; in checked studies, under half of them reflect an unresolved V gene, and why the rest are absent is not known. The sample has 200,000 to 300,000 clones on record, 70% to 90% of them singletons. The ten biggest clones cover 3% to 3.5% of the sample. Sequencing was done on a sample of peripheral blood. The receptor source for this set is a man aged 18 to 29 with active or convalescent COVID-19.

This chain links TRBV7-6 with TRBJ2-3; maybe TRBD2 (6 bases). The germline gives CDR1 SGHVS, CDR2 FNYEAQ. V dropped 5 bases and J dropped 10 bases, with 16 bases sitting between them. CDR3 length: 13 amino acids. The CDR3 DNA sequence: TGTGCCAGCAGCCCCGGGGGAGCGGGCCCGCAGTATTTT. Translating it yields CASSPGGAGPQYF. Looking up the rest from reference TRBV7-6 and TRBJ2-3 gives the full variable domain: GAGVSQSPRYKVTKRGQDVALRCDPISGHVSLYWYRQALGQGPEFLTYFNYEAQQDKSGLPNDRFSAERPEGSISTLTIQRTEQRDSAMYRCASSPGGAGPQYFGPGTRLTVL.

The chain employs TRBV2 and TRBJ1-5, with D uncertain. This CDR3 has 13 residues. Between the trimmed V and J ends, which lost 5 bases and 4 bases, there was a span of 9 bases. The germline gives CDR1 SNHLY, CDR2 FYNNEI. The CDR3 nucleotides read TGTGCCAGCAGTACCAACCGGAATCAGCCCCAGCATTTT. This encodes CASSTNRNQPQHF.